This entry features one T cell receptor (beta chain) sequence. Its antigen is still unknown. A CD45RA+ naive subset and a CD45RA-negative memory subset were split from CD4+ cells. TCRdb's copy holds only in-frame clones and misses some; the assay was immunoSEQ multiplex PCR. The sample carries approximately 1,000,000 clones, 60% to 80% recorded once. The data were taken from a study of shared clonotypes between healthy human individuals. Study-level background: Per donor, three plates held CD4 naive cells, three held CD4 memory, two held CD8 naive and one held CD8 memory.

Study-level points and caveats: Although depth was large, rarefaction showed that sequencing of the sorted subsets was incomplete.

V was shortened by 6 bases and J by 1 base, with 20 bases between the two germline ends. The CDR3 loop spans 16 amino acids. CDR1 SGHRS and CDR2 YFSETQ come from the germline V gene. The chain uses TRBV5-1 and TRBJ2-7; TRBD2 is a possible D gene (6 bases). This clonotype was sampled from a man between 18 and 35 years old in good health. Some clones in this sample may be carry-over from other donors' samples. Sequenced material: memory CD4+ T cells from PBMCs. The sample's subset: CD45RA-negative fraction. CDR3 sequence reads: CASTAGSGSTSYEQYF. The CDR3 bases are TGCGCCAGCACCGCAGGGTCCGGGAGTACATCCTACGAGCAGTACTTC.